The rows below give T cell receptor beta chains drawn from one sample of a study of blood T cell repertoires in COVID-19. Measured with immunoSEQ multiplex PCR; TCRdb has only the in-frame clones, and not every one. The sample includes under 100,000 clones, under 80% of them seen just once. The material sequenced was peripheral blood. The receptors here all came from a man aged 55 to 69 with COVID-19, enrolled during active disease. CDR3s include the opening cysteine and the closing phenylalanine or tryptophan. D genes are given only for firm matches. Not every row has a clone size; where given, it reads once, few, many or a size class.

abundance	j_gene	v_gene	d_gene	CDR3nt	CDR3aa
.	TRBJ1-3	TRBV5-1	TRBD1	TGCGCCAGCAGCTTGGGACAGGGGACAGGAAACACCATATATTTT	CASSLGQGTGNTIYF
.	TRBJ1-1	TRBV5-6	TRBD1	TGTGCCAGCAGCCCCGGACAGGTTGGGACTGAAGCTTTCTTT	CASSPGQVGTEAFF
once	TRBJ2-4	TRBV11-2	.	TGTGCCAGCAGCTTAGAGCCCGGGTGGAACAGGGACATTCAGTACTTC	CASSLEPGWNRDIQYF
.	TRBJ2-3	TRBV27	TRBD2	TGTGCCAGCAGTTTATCCGCTCTAGCGGGGGGCCGGCTATTCTTGGTTGGTGCAGATACGCAGTATTTT	CASSLSALAGGRLFLVGADTQYF
.	TRBJ2-5	TRBV18	TRBD1	TGTGCCAGCTCGCATCCCGGGACAGTGAAGGAGACCCAGTACTTC	CASSHPGTVKETQYF
.	TRBJ1-1	TRBV11-2	.	TGTGCCAGCAGCCCTAACCCAATAAACACTGAAGCTTTCTTT	CASSPNPINTEAFF
many	TRBJ2-7	TRBV6-5	TRBD2	TGTGCCAGTGGGAGGGACTACGAGCAGTACTTC	CASGRDYEQYF
few	TRBJ1-1	TRBV5-6	TRBD1	TGTGCCAGCAGCCGATTCAGGGGGCTGAACACTGAAGCTTTCTTT	CASSRFRGLNTEAFF
.	TRBJ2-5	TRBV12-5	TRBD1	TGTGCTAGTGGTGAGACAGGGTTTGAGACCCAGTACTTC	CASGETGFETQYF
.	TRBJ1-1	TRBV29-1	.	TGCAGCGTTGAAGGGTGGCGGCCGAACACTGAAGCTTTCTTT	CSVEGWRPNTEAFF
.	TRBJ2-3	TRBV12-5	TRBD1	TGTGCTAGTGGTTTGGGACAGGGGACAGATACGCAGTATTTT	CASGLGQGTDTQYF
.	TRBJ2-3	TRBV5-5	TRBD2	TGTCCCCCCCGCTGGGGCGGGGGGGGGAGGGCCCTCCCTGGGTATTTT	CPPRWGGGGRALPGYF
.	TRBJ1-1	TRBV5-6	.	TGTGCCAGCAGCTTCAACAGGCTGAACACTGAAGCTTTCTTT	CASSFNRLNTEAFF
.	TRBJ1-5	TRBV7-6	.	TGTGCCAGCAGCCTAGAGGGAGGGACGGCCCAGCATTTT	CASSLEGGTAQHF
.	TRBJ1-1	TRBV6-5	.	TGTGCCAGCAGTCTCACCCCGGGAGGCACTGAAGCTTTCTTT	CASSLTPGGTEAFF
few	TRBJ2-1	TRBV6-1	TRBD2	TGTGCCAGCAGTGGGACTAGCGGGAGGTGGACCTACAATGAGCAGTTCTTC	CASSGTSGRWTYNEQFF
.	TRBJ2-2	TRBV3-1/TRBV3-2	.	TGTGCCAGCAGCCAAGAGGGTCGGGCGGGACGAGACACCGGGGAGCTGTTTTTT	CASSQEGRAGRDTGELFF
.	TRBJ2-2	TRBV5-5	.	TGTGCCAGCAGCTCCGCCTCGGTCACCGGGGAGCTGTTTTTT	CASSSASVTGELFF
.	TRBJ2-7	TRBV3-1/TRBV3-2	TRBD1	TGTGCCAGCAGCCAAGGGACAGGCCCTTACGAGCAGTACTTC	CASSQGTGPYEQYF
.	TRBJ2-3	TRBV5-1	TRBD2	TGCGCCAGCAGCTCTCGAGGTAGCGGGGGGGCGTCGGTCACAGATACGCAGTATTTT	CASSSRGSGGASVTDTQYF
few	TRBJ1-1	TRBV3-1/TRBV3-2	.	TGTGCCAGCAGCCACCGGGGGGGACGGGCTTTCTTT	CASSHRGGRAFF
.	TRBJ1-4	TRBV10-1	.	TGCGCCAGCAGTGATCCGGACAGTCGAAATGAAAAACTGTTTTTT	CASSDPDSRNEKLFF
.	TRBJ1-2	TRBV12-3/TRBV12-4	TRBD1	TGTGCCAGCAGTCGACAGGGGAACTATGGCTACACCTTC	CASSRQGNYGYTF
.	TRBJ1-2	TRBV5-6	TRBD1	TGTGCCAGCAGCGTCGGACAGGGGGCGCGTGGCTACACCTTC	CASSVGQGARGYTF
.	TRBJ2-7	TRBV6-2/TRBV6-3	.	TGTGCCAGCACCCCACTCGGGACCTACGAGCAGTACTTC	CASTPLGTYEQYF
.	TRBJ1-2	TRBV19	.	TGTGCCAGTAGTAAGGGGGTGGGATATGGCTACACCTTC	CASSKGVGYGYTF
.	TRBJ1-5	TRBV5-8	.	TGTGCCAGCAGCCCAGGGGTTCGGGGTGATCAGCCCCAGCATTTT	CASSPGVRGDQPQHF
.	TRBJ2-2	TRBV3-1/TRBV3-2	TRBD2	TGTGCCAGCAGCCAACGACTAGCGGGGGGGCGCTTGAACACCGGGGAGCTGTTTTTT	CASSQRLAGGRLNTGELFF
.	TRBJ1-1	TRBV5-4	TRBD1	TGTGCCAGCAGCCTCCGGACAGGGGAAGCTTTCTTT	CASSLRTGEAFF
.	TRBJ2-2	TRBV29-1	.	TGCAGCGTCAGGGAGGGGGGCACCGGGGAGCTGTTTTTT	CSVREGGTGELFF
.	TRBJ2-3	TRBV5-4	.	TGTGCCAGCAGCTTGGCCGGGGACTGGGGATGGGATACGCAGTATTTT	CASSLAGDWGWDTQYF
few	TRBJ2-6	TRBV4-2	TRBD1	TGTGCCAGCAGCCACCAGGACAGGGGGCGCCTCTCTGGGGCCAACGTCCTGACTTTC	CASSHQDRGRLSGANVLTF
.	TRBJ2-1	TRBV7-3	TRBD1	TGTGCCAGCAGCCGCACGGGACAGCTTCGGGACGGGCAGTTCTTC	CASSRTGQLRDGQFF
.	TRBJ2-5	TRBV23-1	TRBD2	TGCGCCAGCAGTCAATACAGGGAGGCAGCGGGGGACCAAGAGACCCAGTACTTC	CASSQYREAAGDQETQYF
.	TRBJ2-1	TRBV7-2	TRBD2	TGTGCCAGCAGCTTATTAGGACTAGCGGGAGGAGACAATGAGCAGTTCTTC	CASSLLGLAGGDNEQFF
.	TRBJ2-1	TRBV7-3	.	TGTGCCAGCAGCTTAGGGACACACAATGAGCAGTTCTTC	CASSLGTHNEQFF
.	TRBJ1-5	TRBV7-2	.	TGTGCCAGCAGCCTCGGCTGGGGGGTTGCCCAGCCCCAGCATTTT	CASSLGWGVAQPQHF
.	TRBJ2-3	TRBV4-2	TRBD1	TGTGCCAGCAGCCAAGGGACAGGGGGCTCACCGTCACACACAGATACGCAGTATTTT	CASSQGTGGSPSHTDTQYF
few	TRBJ1-5	TRBV19	TRBD1	TGTGCCAGTAGTAGCAGGTCCCGACAGGGTCAGCCCCAGCATTTT	CASSSRSRQGQPQHF
few	TRBJ2-4	TRBV10-1	.	TGCGCCAGCACCACGTCAGGGGCAGGGGTTGGCAAAAACATTCAGTACTTC	CASTTSGAGVGKNIQYF
.	TRBJ2-5	TRBV7-3	TRBD2	TGTGCCAGCAGCCGCGGGGGAGCAGAAGAGACCCAGTACTTC	CASSRGGAEETQYF
.	TRBJ2-5	TRBV2	.	TGTGCCAGCAGTGAGGATGGCGGAGAGACCCAGTACTTC	CASSEDGGETQYF
.	TRBJ1-5	TRBV6-1	.	TGTGCCAGCAGTGAAAGCACCCTCGTACAGCCCCAGCATTTT	CASSESTLVQPQHF
once	TRBJ2-1	TRBV11-3	.	TGTGCCAGCAGCTTAAGCGGGACACCTTACAATGAGCAGTTCTTC	CASSLSGTPYNEQFF
.	TRBJ2-1	TRBV3-1/TRBV3-2	TRBD1	TGTGCCAGCAGCCAGGGGACAGGGTCATTCAATGAGCAGTTCTTC	CASSQGTGSFNEQFF
.	TRBJ1-2	TRBV9	.	TGTGCCAGCAGCCGGGTCCATAACTATGGCTACACCTTC	CASSRVHNYGYTF
.	TRBJ2-7	TRBV6-5	.	TGTGCCAGCAGTTATGGGACCCCGCGGGGCGAGCAGTACTTC	CASSYGTPRGEQYF
.	TRBJ1-4	TRBV15	.	TGTGCCACCTCCTTTGATCAGGGCAATGAAAAACTGTTTTTT	CATSFDQGNEKLFF